A single sample is the source of the 17 T cell receptor beta chains below, sequenced in a study of identical twins. TCRdb re-called the 5' RACE reads with MiXCR, one entry per CDR3 protein. The data hold 1.5 million to 2 million distinct CDR3 sequences, with about 31% observed a single time. The sequenced sample was cord blood. The receptor source for this set is a newborn girl in good health.

This clonotype was detected only a few times. The chain is built from TRBV4-2 and TRBJ2-7; D gene uncertain. Germline assignment: CDR1 LGHNA and CDR2 YNFKEQ. The CDR3 covers 14 residues. Trimming took off 3 bases at V and 3 bases at J, with 12 bases between the two ends. The CDR3 reads CASSHREVGYEQYF. CDR3 bases: TGTGCCAGCAGCCACCGCGAGGTAGGCTACGAGCAGTACTTC.

The chain recombines TRBV24-1 with TRBJ2-4; 9 bases are a match to TRBD1. Germline assignment: CDR1 KGHDR and CDR2 SFDVKD. The V gene end was trimmed by 6 bases and the J gene end by 1 base; junction bases not matched to a gene: 3. This CDR3 spans 15 amino acids. The CDR3 nucleotides read TGTGCCACCAGTCCCGGGACAGGGGCCAAAAACATTCAGTACTTC. Translation: CATSPGTGAKNIQYF.

This clonotype came up a few times. The chain couples TRBV20-1 to TRBJ2-4; 8 bases line up with TRBD1. Germline-derived CDR1 and CDR2 are DFQATT and SNEGSKA (reference sequence). The CDR3 sequence is 15 residues long. V trimming: 5 bases; J trimming: 0 bases; junction bases outside the gene matches: 6. Here the CDR3 reads CSASGQGIAKNIQYF. CDR3 bases: TGCAGTGCTTCCGGACAGGGAATAGCCAAAAACATTCAGTACTTC.

CDR3 protein: CASSNRQGTAKNIQYF. The CDR3 DNA is TGTGCCAGCAGTAATCGACAGGGTACCGCCAAAAACATTCAGTACTTC. The chain links TRBV6-6 to TRBJ2-4; 7 bases align to TRBD1. The CDR3 is 16 amino acids. Trimming at V came to 5 bases and at J to 1 base, leaving 8 bases not matched to a gene. CDR1 is MNHNY and CDR2 is SVGAGI in the germline V gene (reference sequence).

The chain joins TRBV27 to TRBJ2-5; D gene uncertain. The length of the CDR3 is 13 residues. V lost 5 bases and J 11 bases, leaving 18 bases between the germline ends. Germline V gene lookup returns CDR1 MNHEY and CDR2 SMNVEV (reference sequence). CDR3 DNA: TGTGCCAGCAGTAATTGGGTAAGGGTAGAGCAGTACTTC. This codes for CASSNWVRVEQYF.

This chain joins TRBV4-1 and TRBJ1-1, with D hard to call. CDR1 is MGHRA, CDR2 YSYEKL, per germline. V was pared by 0 bases and J by 5 bases, with 7 bases between. The CDR3 covers 13 residues. The DNA for the CDR3 is TGCGCCAGCAGCCAAGATATCGGTACTGAAGCTTTCTTT. Translating it yields CASSQDIGTEAFF.

The table lists this clonotype with a few counts. The chain uses TRBV5-1 and TRBJ1-6; no clear D. The CDR3 loop spans 17 amino acids. V lost 3 bases, J lost 0 bases, and 13 bases lay in between. The germline gives CDR1 SGHRS, CDR2 YFSETQ. The CDR3 sequence: CASSSLPRSSYNSPLHF. DNA of the CDR3: TGCGCCAGCAGCTCGCTCCCCCGAAGCTCCTATAATTCACCCCTCCACTTT. Full variable domain (missing parts from reference TRBV5-1 and TRBJ1-6): KAGVTQTPRYLIKTRGQQVTLSCSPISGHRSVSWYQQTPGQGLQFLFEYFSETQRNKGNFPGRFSGRQFSNSRSEMNVSTLELGDSALYLCASSSLPRSSYNSPLHFGNGTRLTVT.

The CDR3 DNA is TGCGCCAGCAGCTTGACAAGCGGGAGTGACGAGCAGTACTTC. Amino acid sequence: CASSLTSGSDEQYF. The rearrangement links TRBV5-1 to TRBJ2-7, with 8 bases lining up with TRBD2. CDR1 SGHRS and CDR2 YFSETQ come from the germline V gene. The CDR3 length is 14 residues. J lost 5 bases, V lost 1 base, and 5 bases had no gene match.

This clonotype turned up a few times. V is TRBV12-3 or TRBV12-4 and J is TRBJ1-5; 11 bases align to TRBD1. The V gene end was trimmed by 4 bases and the J gene end by 5 bases; junction bases not matched to a gene: 4. The CDR3 extends over 15 amino acids. The CDR3 loop is CASSSRTGGDQPQHF. The CDR3, as DNA: TGTGCCAGCAGTTCCCGGACAGGGGGCGATCAGCCCCAGCATTTT.

Points on this clonotype: Being one base from a much bigger clone, this may be a read error. The genes are TRBV27 and TRBJ2-5; 9 bases are a match to TRBD1. V gave up 5 bases and J gave up 11 bases; unmatched junction bases: 9. The CDR3 runs to 13 residues. Germline CDR1 is MNHEY and CDR2 is SMNVEV (reference sequence). The CDR3 is CASSHRGRNEQYF. Here the CDR3 DNA reads TGTGCCAGCAGTCACAGGGGGCGCAATGAGCAGTACTTC.

This clonotype was picked up a small number of times. The genes are TRBV7-2 and TRBJ2-3, with D unclear. V shed 3 bases and J shed 0 bases, with 16 bases lying between them. Germline CDR1 is SGHTA and CDR2 is FQGNSA. This CDR3 is built from 17 residues. The CDR3 region has the DNA TGTGCCAGCAGCTTTGTACCTGGGGTCCCTAGCACAGATACGCAGTATTTT. It specifies CASSFVPGVPSTDTQYF.

The V and J genes are TRBV21-1 and TRBJ1-5. TRBV21-1 constitutes a pseudogene. CDR3 length: 16 amino acids. This chain's CDR3 is CASSKVGRISNQPQHF. Written as DNA, the CDR3 is TGTGCCAGCAGCAAAGTGGGCAGGATTAGCAATCAGCCCCAGCATTTT.

In DNA form, the CDR3 reads TGTGCCAGCAGGGGACAGATTCAGCCCCAGCATTTT. This gives the protein CASRGQIQPQHF. V and J are TRBV6-2 or TRBV6-3 and TRBJ1-5; 7 bases are a match to TRBD1. J gave up 6 bases and V 6 bases, and 2 bases lay outside the gene matches. This CDR3 is 12 amino acids long. Germline V gene data show CDR1 as MNHEY and CDR2 as SVGEGT.

V gene TRBV7-9 combines with J gene TRBJ2-4, with D possibly being TRBD1 (6 bases). Between the trimmed V and J ends, which lost 4 bases and 0 bases, there was a span of 16 bases. The germline V gene has CDR1 SEHNR and CDR2 FQNEAQ (reference sequence). The CDR3 is 17 residues long. Here the CDR3 DNA reads TGTGCCAGCAGCTCGGTTGGTGACAGGCTAGCCAAAAACATTCAGTACTTC. Encoded protein: CASSSVGDRLAKNIQYF.

This chain links TRBV6-1 with TRBJ2-7; 12 bases are a match to TRBD2. The CDR3 spans 15 residues. In germline, CDR1 is MNHNS, CDR2 SASEGT. V lost 6 bases, J lost 2 bases, and 5 bases stayed unmatched. CDR3 nucleotide sequence: TGTGCCAGCAGCAGGACTAGCGGGATCACCTACGAGCAGTACTTC. Its translation: CASSRTSGITYEQYF.

The rearrangement links TRBV7-9 to TRBJ2-1, with 8 positions matching TRBD2. The junction had 12 bases not matched to a gene; V was cut back by 5 bases and J by 9 bases. Germline CDR1 SEHNR, CDR2 FQNEAQ (reference sequence). This CDR3 has 15 amino acids. The CDR3 region is CASSLQSGSPAEQFF. CDR3 bases: TGTGCCAGCAGCCTGCAAAGCGGGAGCCCCGCTGAGCAGTTCTTC.

This clonotype was seen at least ten times. The chain is built from TRBV5-1 and TRBJ2-7, with D hard to call. The CDR3 contains 15 residues. Germline lookup yields CDR1 SGHRS and CDR2 YFSETQ. V gave up 0 bases and J gave up 2 bases, with 12 bases separating them. The DNA for the CDR3 is TGCGCCAGCAGCTTGGTTCCCCTGGAAACCTACGAGCAGTACTTC. Encoded protein: CASSLVPLETYEQYF.